This T cell receptor (beta chain) derives from a study of blood T cells in healthy people across ages (dated by TCRdb to between 2015 and 2017). With respect to the entire study: In model experiments, template switching captured roughly one uniquely barcoded TCR beta cDNA molecule for every two T cells. Age-related changes in TCR beta repertoire diversity were measured in the study by deep sequencing normalized with unique cDNA molecular identifiers. The donors were split into four age groups: young (average about 15 years), middle-aged (39), aged (more than 60) and long-lived (82). To avoid experimental bias, donors of different ages were randomly spread across the sequencing lanes. The study analyzed two additional independent replicas of 1 million unique cDNA reads from the same blood draw for two donors, one aged 18 to 30 and one aged 80 or older. Paper-wide results and their limitations: Because profiling used bulk unsorted PBMCs, naive and antigen-experienced compartments could not be compared conclusively. Estimates of total diversity from one million sequenced T cells were regarded as lower bounds and underestimates. Compared with the aged group, the long-lived group had more naive CD4+ T cells, fewer expanded clones and increased TCR diversity, suggesting age selection. As age increased, observed TCR beta diversity per million T cells dropped in a roughly linear way, and a significant reduction was already evident by age 40. Donor CMV infection status was unknown, potentially confounding age-related changes in expanded clonotypes. Observed TCR beta diversity correlated strongly with the percentage of naive T cells measured by flow cytometry.

Turning to this clonotype: Its recognized antigen is unknown. Per-base qualities were not stored, and no clone one base away is much larger.

Donors were roughly 40 systemically healthy Caucasian individuals from Russia aged roughly 6 to 100 years. Ten milliliters of peripheral blood were collected from each donor into EDTA-treated Vacutainer tubes. PBMCs were isolated by Ficoll-Paque density-gradient centrifugation, with at least 7 million obtained per sample. Total RNA, at least 5 micrograms per sample, was extracted from PBMCs with Trizol reagent. For every donor, flow cytometry on a PBMC aliquot measured the percentage of naive CD45RAhigh/CD27high T cells. The protocol used for the library was 5' RACE. The data were produced on an Illumina HiSeq 2500. A second PCR of roughly 6 to 12 cycles was run with a J-beta primer mix and a sample-barcoded 5' primer. Each TCR beta cDNA molecule received a unique molecular identifier from a template-switch 5' adaptor carrying 12 random nucleotides. Each sample yielded at least 3 million CDR3-containing paired-end reads. The Mint cDNA synthesis kit, primed by a TRBC-specific oligonucleotide, was used to synthesize first-strand cDNA from all RNA. Following uracil-DNA glycosylase treatment, all cDNA underwent a first 18-cycle PCR with the universal primers M1SS and BC2_uni_R. The paper's processing steps were these. For normalization, 1 million high-quality reads, each with a distinct molecular identifier, were randomly selected from each sample. Instead of being binned into consensus sequences, reads that shared molecular identifiers were thrown out. MiTCR, with a Q25 quality threshold and the strictest error-elimination algorithm, was used for CDR3 identification, clonotype clustering and error correction. A nonparametric unseen species model with Euler transformation was used to estimate lower-bound total TCR beta diversity. The public sequencing data were trimmed at Q25 with fastp and processed into clonotypes with MiXCR by TCRdb, which kept only in-frame beta chains. Rows are combined by CDR3 protein, so each entry shows the most common genes and DNA. The V and J calls reflect TCRdb's pipeline rather than the authors' work. Recorded for this sample are fewer than 700,000 distinct CDR3 sequences; 35% to 50% of them occurred a single time. Around 30% of the sample is in the top ten clones.

The specimen was blood. The source is an older man in good health.

DNA sequence: TGTGCCAGCAGTCCAAGACTAGCGGGCAGGGACAATGAGCAGTTCTTC. Translation gives CASSPRLAGRDNEQFF. The chain uses TRBV27 and TRBJ2-1, and 10 junctional nucleotides match TRBD2. Trimming removed 5 bases from V and 5 bases from J; the gene matches leave 9 bases unexplained. The germline V gene (reference sequence) yields MNHEY for CDR1 and SMNVEV for CDR2. Reading from cysteine to phenylalanine, the CDR3 counts 16 amino acids. The read is trimmed to its CDR3 DNA, 48 bases read in frame from base 1.